Below are 21 T cell receptor beta chains sequenced from a single sample in a study of T cells in tumors after PD-1 blockade. Generated by immunoSEQ multiplex PCR, the TCRdb table keeps only in-frame clones and is missing some. The sample shows 55,000 to 70,000 clones, 80% of them seen only once. The sequencing here drew on PBMCs, taken before anti-PD-1 treatment. These receptors were obtained from a human donor with basal cell carcinoma.

The chain combines TRBV28 with TRBJ1-1, with TRBD1 as a possible D gene (5 bases). CDR3 size: 14 residues. Germline V CDR1 and CDR2: MDHEN, SYDVKM. The ends were cut back, 1 base at V and 8 bases at J, with 14 bases in the middle. The CDR3 nucleotides are TGTGCCAGCAGTTTATTACGGGACCGGGTCGAAGCTTTCTTT. Translating gives CASSLLRDRVEAFF.

The V and J genes are TRBV7-9 and TRBJ2-5, with TRBD2 identical over 10 bases. Unmatched junction bases numbered 13, after V lost 5 bases and J lost 1 base. Germline V gene lookup returns CDR1 SEHNR and CDR2 FQNEAQ (reference sequence). The CDR3 is made up of 18 amino acids. CDR3 DNA: TGTGCCAGCAGCCGAGCTAGCGGGGGACAACAGATCCAAGAGACCCAGTACTTC. This translates into CASSRASGGQQIQETQYF.

V gene TRBV9 combines with J gene TRBJ1-6, with D possibly matching TRBD1 (6 bases). CDR3 length: 16 amino acids. Germline-derived CDR1 and CDR2 are SGDLS and YYNGEE. Trimming left V 4 bases short and J 4 bases short, with 15 bases between. CDR3 sequence: CASSRSDSPYNSPLHF. In DNA form, the CDR3 reads TGTGCCAGCAGCAGGTCGGACAGCCCATATAATTCACCCCTCCACTTT.

The rearrangement joins TRBV5-1 to TRBJ1-1; 8 bases match TRBD1. Germline loops: CDR1 SGHRS, CDR2 YFSETQ. Trimming removed 0 bases from V and 11 bases from J; junction bases left unmatched: 9. The CDR3 length is 14 residues. The CDR3 nucleotides are TGCGCCAGCAGCTTGGTCGAGAGGACAGGGACGGCTTTCTTT. This translates into CASSLVERTGTAFF.

CDR3 nucleotides: TGTGCCAGCAGCCAAGACTATGCGGGGTACGAGCAGTACTTC. The encoded protein is CASSQDYAGYEQYF. The chain joins TRBV3-1 (or the pseudogene TRBV3-2) to TRBJ2-7; D possibly corresponds to TRBD2 (6 bases). Germline V gene sequence: CDR1 LGHDT, CDR2 YNNKEL (reference sequence). V lost 0 bases to trimming and J lost 4 bases, with 10 bases between them. The CDR3 has 14 residues.

This clone is a singleton in its sample. The chain joins TRBV30 to TRBJ1-6; D uncertain. V was pared by 0 bases and J by 0 bases, with 12 bases between. The germline CDR1 and CDR2 sequences are GTSNPN and SVGIG (reference sequence). The CDR3 contains 17 residues. CDR3 bases: TGTGCCTGGAGTGTACGCGGTACCAGCTCCTATAATTCACCCCTCCACTTT. Protein sequence: CAWSVRGTSSYNSPLHF.

The chain couples TRBV7-3 to TRBJ2-5, with a weak D call TRBD1 (6 bases). The CDR3 runs to 15 residues. Trimming took 2 bases from V and 4 from J, leaving 14 bases between them. Germline CDR1 SGHTA, CDR2 FQGTGA. CDR3 amino acids: CASSLAGEYGETQYF. In nucleotides, the CDR3 is TGTGCCAGCAGCTTAGCAGGGGAGTATGGAGAGACCCAGTACTTC.

On this clone: Relative to the germline gene, one junction end is altered; a read error may explain this. The chain is built from TRBV7-9 and TRBJ2-1; the D gene is possibly TRBD2 (6 bases). Germline loops: CDR1 SEHNR, CDR2 FQNEAQ (reference sequence). CDR3 length: 11 residues. The DNA of the CDR3 is TGTGCCAGCAACGGCGGGGTCAACCGGGTCTTC. Amino acid sequence: CASNGGVNRVF.

The chain carries TRBV11-3 and TRBJ1-4; possibly TRBD1 for D (5 bases). The CDR3 extends over 14 amino acids. CDR1 and CDR2 (germline): SGHNT, YENEEA. Deletions cut 4 bases from V and 5 bases from J, with 11 bases between. The CDR3 nucleotides read TGTGCCAGCAGCTCCGGGACGATAAATGAAAAACTGTTTTTT. Translating gives CASSSGTINEKLFF.

V usage is TRBV5-6 and J usage is TRBJ2-1; D remains unclear. The CDR3 is 13 amino acids. Trimming removed 4 bases from V and 5 bases from J, with 10 bases in between. Looked up from germline, CDR1 is SGHDT and CDR2 is YYEEEE. The chain's CDR3 is CASSRQSNNEQFF. CDR3 coding DNA: TGTGCCAGCAGCCGTCAATCCAACAATGAGCAGTTCTTC.

This clone appeared a single time. The chain uses TRBV10-3 and TRBJ1-5, with 7 bases identical to TRBD1. CDR1 is ENHRY and CDR2 is SYGVKD in the germline V gene. The length of the CDR3 is 15 residues. V lost 3 bases to trimming and J lost 2 bases; unmatched junction nucleotides: 4. This CDR3 is CAISEQGLGNQPQHF. Written as DNA, the CDR3 is TGTGCCATCAGTGAACAGGGGTTAGGCAATCAGCCCCAGCATTTT.

The gene calls are TRBV6-2 or TRBV6-3 and TRBJ1-1, with unresolved D. The germline V gene encodes CDR1 MNHEY and CDR2 SVGEGT. Deletions cut 5 bases from V and 7 bases from J, with 20 bases between. The CDR3 totals 15 residues. CDR3 protein: CASSQTDRKAGEAFF. DNA for the CDR3: TGTGCCAGCAGTCAGACTGATAGGAAAGCCGGTGAAGCTTTCTTT.

The chain carries TRBV6-5 and TRBJ1-2, with a possible D match to TRBD1 (6 bases). Germline CDR1 MNHEY, CDR2 SVGAGI. The V end was cut by 10 bases, the J end by 7 bases, with 16 bases between. The CDR3 contains 12 residues. The CDR3 region has the DNA TGTGCCACCGGGGGGGACATTAGTGGCTACACCTTC. The encoded protein is CATGGDISGYTF.

The genes are TRBV3-1 (or the pseudogene TRBV3-2) and TRBJ2-2; tentative D call: TRBD1 (6 bases). V lost 4 bases and J lost 11, with 11 bases in between. The CDR3 is 12 amino acids. Germline lookup yields CDR1 LGHDT and CDR2 YNNKEL (reference sequence). The CDR3, as DNA: TGTGCCAGCAGCCGAGGGGGAATAGAGCTGTTTTTT. Translation gives CASSRGGIELFF.

This chain links TRBV24-1 with TRBJ2-3, with TRBD1 matching 8 bases. Unmatched junction bases numbered 5, after V lost 2 bases and J lost 5 bases. The CDR3 has 15 amino acids. Germline V gives CDR1 KGHDR, CDR2 SFDVKD. The CDR3 is CATSDSRGHKDTQYF. CDR3 sequence (DNA): TGTGCCACCAGTGATTCCAGGGGGCATAAAGATACGCAGTATTTT.

The V gene is TRBV7-8, the J gene TRBJ2-5, with 9 bases aligning to TRBD1. Germline assignment: CDR1 SGHVS and CDR2 FQNEAQ. CDR3 length: 13 residues. The trim removed 4 bases at V and 7 bases at J, leaving 4 bases unmatched. CDR3 nucleotides: TGTGCCAGCAGCTCTCGACAGGGGGGGACCCAGTACTTC. It specifies CASSSRQGGTQYF.

The chain joins TRBV7-2 to TRBJ2-7; tentatively, D is TRBD2 (6 bases). V was trimmed by 1 base and J by 0 bases, leaving 10 bases between them. The CDR3 runs 15 residues. The V gene's germline CDR1 is SGHTA and CDR2 FQGNSA. CDR3 residues: CASSLGRVRSYEQYF. CDR3 nucleotide sequence: TGTGCCAGCAGCTTAGGGAGGGTTCGCTCCTACGAGCAGTACTTC. Supplemented by reference TRBV7-2 and TRBJ2-7, the full variable domain reads GAGVSQSPSNKVTEKGKDVELRCDPISGHTALYWYRQSLGQGLEFLIYFQGNSAPDKSGLPSDRFSAERTGGSVSTLTIQRTQQEDSAVYLCASSLGRVRSYEQYFGPGTRLTVT.

The gene calls are TRBV5-8 and TRBJ2-3, with D perhaps TRBD1 (6 bases). Trimming took 8 bases from V and 5 from J, leaving 18 bases between them. The CDR3 extends over 14 amino acids. In germline, CDR1 is SGHTS, CDR2 YDEGEE. CDR3 residues: CASTSNRVEDTQYF. CDR3 DNA sequence: TGTGCCAGTACATCGAACAGGGTTGAAGATACGCAGTATTTT.

The V gene is TRBV15, the J gene TRBJ1-5, with D uncertain. The length of the CDR3 is 12 residues. CDR1 is LNHNV and CDR2 is YYDKDF in the germline V gene (reference sequence). V lost 0 bases, J lost 5 bases, and 2 bases lay in between. The CDR3 loop is CATSRDYQPQHF. In DNA form, the CDR3 reads TGTGCCACCAGCAGAGATTATCAGCCCCAGCATTTT.

CDR3: CASSELGGINQPQHF. The CDR3 DNA is TGTGCCAGCAGTGAATTAGGGGGGATAAATCAGCCCCAGCATTTT. V usage is TRBV6-1 and J usage is TRBJ1-5; D may be TRBD1 (6 bases). Looked up from germline, CDR1 is MNHNS and CDR2 is SASEGT. Trimming took off 2 bases at V and 4 bases at J, with 12 bases between the two ends. The CDR3 covers 15 residues.

This clone was counted between two and nine times. The chain has TRBV6-5 and TRBJ2-7, with D perhaps TRBD2 (7 bases). V was cut by 6 bases and J by 2 bases, with 17 bases left in between. CDR1 is MNHEY and CDR2 is SVGAGI in the germline V gene. This CDR3 has 15 amino acids. CDR3 sequence reads: CASSQGGGLPYEQYF. The CDR3 nucleotides are TGTGCCAGCAGCCAAGGGGGGGGCCTCCCCTACGAGCAGTACTTC.